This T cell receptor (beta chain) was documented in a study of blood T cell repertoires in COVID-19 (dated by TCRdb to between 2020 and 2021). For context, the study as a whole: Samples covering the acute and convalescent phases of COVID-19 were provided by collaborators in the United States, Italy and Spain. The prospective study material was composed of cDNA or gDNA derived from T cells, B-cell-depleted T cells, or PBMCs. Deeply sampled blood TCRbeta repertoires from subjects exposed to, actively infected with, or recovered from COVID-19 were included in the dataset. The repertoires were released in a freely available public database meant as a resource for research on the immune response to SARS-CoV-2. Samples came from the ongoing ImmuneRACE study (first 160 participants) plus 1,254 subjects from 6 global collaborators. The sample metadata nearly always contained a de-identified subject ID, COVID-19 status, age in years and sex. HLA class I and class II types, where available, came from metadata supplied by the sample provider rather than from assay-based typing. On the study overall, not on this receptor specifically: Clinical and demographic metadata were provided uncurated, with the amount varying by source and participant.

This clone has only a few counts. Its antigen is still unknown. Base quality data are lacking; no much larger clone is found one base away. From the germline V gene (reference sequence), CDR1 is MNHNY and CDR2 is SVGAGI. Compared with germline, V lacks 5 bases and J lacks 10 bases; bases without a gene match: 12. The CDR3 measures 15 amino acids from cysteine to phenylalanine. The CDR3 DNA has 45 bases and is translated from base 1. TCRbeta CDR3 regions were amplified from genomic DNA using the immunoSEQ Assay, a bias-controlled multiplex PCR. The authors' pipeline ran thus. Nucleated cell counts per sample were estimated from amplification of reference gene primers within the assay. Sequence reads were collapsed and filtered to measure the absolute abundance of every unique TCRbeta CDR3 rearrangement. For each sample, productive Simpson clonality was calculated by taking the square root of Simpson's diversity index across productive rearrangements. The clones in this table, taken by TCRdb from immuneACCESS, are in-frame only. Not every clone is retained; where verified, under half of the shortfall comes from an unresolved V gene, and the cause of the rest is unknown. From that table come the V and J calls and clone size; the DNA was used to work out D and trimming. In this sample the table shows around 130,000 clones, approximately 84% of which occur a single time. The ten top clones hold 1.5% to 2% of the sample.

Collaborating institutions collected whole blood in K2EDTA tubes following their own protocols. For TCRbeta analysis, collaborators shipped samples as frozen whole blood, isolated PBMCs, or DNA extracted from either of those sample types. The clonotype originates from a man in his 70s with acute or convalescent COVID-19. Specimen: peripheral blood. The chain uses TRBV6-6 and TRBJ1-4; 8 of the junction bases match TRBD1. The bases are TGTGCCAGCAGTCGCCCGACAGGGGAGGGTGGAAAACTGTTTTTT. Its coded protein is CASSRPTGEGGKLFF.